One and the same sample provided the 15 T cell receptor beta chains below, sequenced in a study of shared clonotypes between healthy human individuals. Sequencing was performed with immunoSEQ multiplex PCR; in TCRdb, only in-frame clones are kept and a portion is missing. Of about 2,500,000 clones listed, roughly nine tenths are singletons. The specimen was naive CD4+ T cells sorted from blood. The subset denotes: CD45RA+ positively selected. The origin of the receptors is a man between 18 and 35 years old in good health.

The chain is built from TRBV5-1 and TRBJ2-3; 7 positions match TRBD2. The V gene's germline CDR1 is SGHRS and CDR2 YFSETQ. The CDR3 length is 13 residues. V was pared by 9 bases and J by 2 bases, with 6 bases of the junction left unmatched. In DNA, the CDR3 is TGCGCCACCCGGGGGGAAATCACAGATACGCAGTATTTT. Its protein product is CATRGEITDTQYF.

This chain links TRBV27 with TRBJ1-1; no clear D gene. With 3 bases removed from V and 4 bases from J, the gap between germline ends came to 12 bases. The CDR3 covers 14 residues. Germline V CDR1 and CDR2: MNHEY, SMNVEV (reference sequence). This chain's CDR3 is CASSFGMGSTEAFF. The CDR3 nucleotides are TGTGCCAGCAGTTTCGGAATGGGTAGCACTGAAGCTTTCTTT.

This chain joins TRBV2 and TRBJ2-1; no reliable D call. Germline V CDR1 and CDR2: SNHLY, FYNNEI. This CDR3 region has 14 residues. The V end lost 3 bases, the J end lost 4 bases, and 10 bases lay between the germline ends. The DNA of the CDR3 is TGTGCCAGCAGTGAGCCAGGTTTTTACAATGAGCAGTTCTTC. Amino acid sequence: CASSEPGFYNEQFF. The full variable domain, with the rest looked up from reference TRBV2 and TRBJ2-1, is EPEVTQTPSHQVTQMGQEVILRCVPISNHLYFYWYRQILGQKVEFLVSFYNNEISEKSEIFDDQFSVERPDGSNFTLKIRSTKLEDSAMYFCASSEPGFYNEQFFGPGTRLTVL.

The genes are TRBV9 and TRBJ2-4, with 10 bases identical to TRBD2. CDR3 size: 19 residues. Looked up from germline, CDR1 is SGDLS and CDR2 is YYNGEE. V dropped 3 bases and J dropped 2; count of bases not matched to a gene: 14. CDR3 sequence reads: CASSAPPSGSGVTKNIQYF. The CDR3 DNA is TGTGCCAGCAGCGCGCCGCCTAGCGGGAGCGGGGTAACCAAAAACATTCAGTACTTC.

This sequence joins TRBV29-1 and TRBJ2-7; 9 nucleotides line up with TRBD1. The germline V gene has CDR1 SQVTM and CDR2 ANQGSEA. V trimming: 2 bases; J trimming: 5 bases; junction bases outside the gene matches: 1. The CDR3 contains 12 residues. This CDR3 is CSVERTGDEQYF. The CDR3 coding sequence is TGCAGCGTTGAAAGGACAGGGGACGAGCAGTACTTC.

The chain employs TRBV27 and TRBJ2-1, with a weak D call TRBD1 (6 bases). Germline CDR1 reads MNHEY; CDR2 reads SMNVEV (reference sequence). Trimming pared 6 bases from V and 4 bases from J, leaving 22 bases between. The CDR3 is made up of 17 amino acids. CDR3 protein: CASSQTLYRAQYNEQFF. The CDR3, as DNA: TGTGCCAGCAGCCAGACCCTTTACAGGGCTCAGTACAATGAGCAGTTCTTC.

This clone has a single count. The gene calls are TRBV2 and TRBJ2-3; perhaps TRBD1 as D (6 bases). This CDR3 region has 13 residues. The V gene lost 5 bases and the J gene lost 2 bases, with 8 bases spanning the gap. Germline CDR1 SNHLY, CDR2 FYNNEI. The CDR3 DNA reads TGTGCCAGCAGTCGGGACACCACAGATACGCAGTATTTT. Translation gives CASSRDTTDTQYF.

The V and J genes are TRBV5-4 and TRBJ2-7, with TRBD1 matching 8 bases. Trimming at V came to 4 bases and at J to 5 bases, leaving 8 bases not matched to a gene. CDR1 and CDR2 from the germline V gene are SGHNT and YYREEE (reference sequence). There are 14 residues in the CDR3. The CDR3 DNA follows: TGTGCCAGCAGCGGACCGGACAGGGTAAACGAGCAGTACTTC. Its translation: CASSGPDRVNEQYF. Full variable domain (remainder filled in from reference TRBV5-4 and TRBJ2-7): ETGVTQSPTHLIKTRGQQVTLRCSSQSGHNTVSWYQQALGQGPQFIFQYYREEENGRGNFPPRFSGLQFPNYSSELNVNALELDDSALYLCASSGPDRVNEQYFGPGTRLTVT.

The rearrangement uses TRBV30 and TRBJ2-7, with a weak D call TRBD2 (6 bases). This CDR3 region has 12 residues. With 5 bases removed from V and 2 bases from J, the gap between germline ends came to 10 bases. CDR1 is GTSNPN, CDR2 SVGIG, per germline (reference sequence). The CDR3 DNA follows: TGTGCCTGGGGGGACTCTCCCTACGAGCAGTACTTC. Translating it yields CAWGDSPYEQYF.

The rearrangement links TRBV6-5 to TRBJ1-3; possibly TRBD1 for D (5 bases). This CDR3 has 14 residues. Germline V gene lookup returns CDR1 MNHEY and CDR2 SVGAGI. Trimming left V 7 bases short and J 0 bases short, with 10 bases between. CDR3 sequence reads: CASTGTSSGNTIYF. Written as DNA, the CDR3 is TGTGCCAGCACAGGGACCAGCTCTGGAAACACCATATATTTT.

J is TRBJ2-1 and V is TRBV5-1; D perhaps matches TRBD2 (6 bases). Deletions cut 0 bases from V and 3 bases from J, with 13 bases between. CDR3 length: 16 amino acids. CDR1 SGHRS and CDR2 YFSETQ come from the germline V gene. CDR3 region: CASSLAGPGGYNEQFF. In nucleotides, the CDR3 is TGCGCCAGCAGCTTGGCCGGGCCCGGGGGCTACAATGAGCAGTTCTTC.

CDR3 nucleotides: TGTGCCAGCAGTCGGACTACCACAGATACGCAGTATTTT. Protein product: CASSRTTTDTQYF. V gene TRBV2 combines with J gene TRBJ2-3; perhaps TRBD2 as D (6 bases). Germline assignment: CDR1 SNHLY and CDR2 FYNNEI. The CDR3 length is 13 residues. Trimming shortened V by 5 bases and J by 2 bases, and 8 bases separated the two germline ends.

The V and J genes are TRBV29-1 and TRBJ1-2; D not resolved. From germline, CDR1 is SQVTM and CDR2 ANQGSEA. The CDR3 covers 13 residues. With 3 bases removed from V and 8 bases from J, the gap between germline ends came to 16 bases. CDR3 coding DNA: TGCAGCGTTGATGGGCTTGGTGGATGGGGCTACACCTTC. Protein sequence: CSVDGLGGWGYTF.

The gene calls are TRBV5-1 and TRBJ2-7, with a weak D call TRBD2 (6 bases). The CDR3 has 16 residues. Per germline, CDR1 SGHRS and CDR2 YFSETQ. The ends were cut back, 2 bases at V and 7 bases at J, with 22 bases in the middle. Written as DNA, the CDR3 is TGCGCCAGCAGCTTTGGAGGGACCCGAACAACGGGAGAGCAGTACTTC. Protein: CASSFGGTRTTGEQYF.

The rearrangement links TRBV6-1 to TRBJ1-6, with D tentatively TRBD1 (6 bases). The germline V gene has CDR1 MNHNS and CDR2 SASEGT. The CDR3 is 14 residues long. V was clipped by 9 bases and J by 6 bases, with 15 bases between them. The CDR3 nucleotides are TGTGCCAGTAAGGGGGGGGCCTTTAATTCACCCCTCCACTTT. Its translation: CASKGGAFNSPLHF.